This record concerns one TCR beta chain sequence. This clonotype showed up many times. Its cognate antigen has yet to be identified. Per-base quality was not reported, and no clone a single base away is much larger than it. Libraries of naive CD8 T cells were generated from roughly 21,000 to 960,000 sorted cells, with 10%, 30% or 50% of the purified RNA used. Naive CD8 T cells were FACS-sorted as CD8+CD4-CCR7+CD45RA+ on a BD FACSAria II into RLT Plus buffer. To test detection sensitivity, Jurkat RNA equivalent to more than 8 TCR copies was spiked into samples of about 18,000-1,000,000 naive CD8 T cells. Enrichment of CD8 T cells was performed with RosetteSep CD8+ T Cell Enrichment Cocktail and Ficoll-Paque, after which ACK red cell lysis was carried out. Library method: PCR. The run used an Illumina HiSeq 4000. Bulk TCR libraries were generated as previously described, with the TCR primers listed in Table S5 used. The Qiagen AllPrep DNA/RNA kit was used to purify total RNA. Before analysis, reads from multiple sequencing runs of one library were combined. From the authors' description of their analysis: Reads were retained only if an exact TCR constant sequence was present, and the retained reads were trimmed to 150 nt and grouped according to their 12-nt molecular barcodes. Reads inside each barcode group were sub-clustered using a 15% Levenshtein threshold, and a quality-weighted consensus sequence was constructed for each RNA molecule. Non-functional sequences were discarded, and so were lower-count sequences lying one edit away from another sequence. Based on a fit of two negative binomial distributions, barcode sub-clusters having less than 20% of the maximum read count were discarded. The public reads were reprocessed in TCRdb via fastp at Q25 and MiXCR, keeping in-frame beta chains. Every entry covers one CDR3 protein and lists the most common genes and DNA from its rows. In this record, the V and J calls reflect TCRdb's handling and not the investigators' own analysis. Within this sample are around 460,000 distinct CDR3 sequences, with about 20% of them counted one time only. The ten largest clones represent around 0.86% of the sample.

This sample stems from a study of molecular identifiers for immune sequencing clone quantification (dated by TCRdb to between 2018 and 2020). Regarding the research as a whole: In a replicate experiment, RNA from approximately 22,000 or 94,000 naive CD8 T cells was split into five aliquots, four of which were sequenced. CD8 T cells were used in a methods study to benchmark molecular-identifier clustering-based TCR repertoire sequencing (MIDCIRS) and TCR RNA copy counting. What the authors observed across the whole study: The sizes of highly expanded clones could end up underestimated when identical TCR molecules share a barcode. Clones above 20 RNA copies held over 99% of molecules in CMV-specific effector cells but under 1% in naive cells. Spiked-in Jurkat TCR RNA (around nine copies' worth), which is not part of the donor repertoire, was contained in the naive libraries. Spiked-in Jurkat TCR RNA equivalent to a single cell was reported to be detectable even among 850,000 to 1,000,000 naive CD8 T cells. When barcode sub-clustering was not used, chimeric consensus sequences inflated TCR diversity, with chimeras reaching as high as 47%. Approximately 2.7 recovered TCR RNA copies per cell were obtained by modeling, versus 9 to 10 by digital PCR, implying a capture efficiency of about 30%.

Relative to germline, V is 8 bases shorter and J is 7 bases shorter, with 21 bases between their ends. CDR1 is given as MNHEY and CDR2 as SVGEGT, both from the germline V gene. The CDR3 starts with the cysteine, ends with the phenylalanine, and has 14 residues. The DNA shown is the 42-base CDR3, in frame from base 1. The chain is assembled from TRBV6-2 or TRBV6-3 and TRBJ2-7; TRBD1 is perhaps the D gene, given 5 matching bases. The TCR comes from a human donor in good health. Some libraries in this study had Jurkat cell RNA spiked in. The specimen was naive CD8+ T cells from blood, with Jurkat cell RNA spiked in. The intended sense of this specimen's cell subset or site label: FACS-sorted CD8+CD4-CCR7+CD45RA+ naive T cells. The CDR3: CASWGLYPEKEQYF. The bases are TGTGCCAGCTGGGGCCTGTACCCAGAGAAGGAGCAGTACTTC.